A selection of T cell receptor beta chains follows, all from one sample in a study of blood T cell repertoires in COVID-19. Using immunoSEQ multiplex PCR, the repertoire was profiled, and TCRdb retains in-frame clones only, with some absent. This sample has about 210,000 clones, with roughly four fifths found just once. Material for sequencing was peripheral blood. The source of these receptors is a woman aged 40 to 49 with active or convalescent COVID-19. CDR3s include the opening cysteine and the closing phenylalanine or tryptophan. D genes are given only for firm matches. Not every row has a clone size; where given, it reads once, few, many or a size class.

TGTGCCATCAGTGAGTCGCTCGGAGTTTCAGGGACAGCGAACACTGAAGCTTTCTTT,CAISESLGVSGTANTEAFF,TRBV10-3,TRBD1,TRBJ1-1,.
TGTGCCAGCAGCTTAGATACTTCCGGGACAGGGGGGGCAGATACGCAGTATTTT,CASSLDTSGTGGADTQYF,TRBV7-2,TRBD1,TRBJ2-3,few
TGTGCCAGTTCTCTTGGGGCCCAGGAGTCCTACGAGCAGTACTTC,CASSLGAQESYEQYF,TRBV19,.,TRBJ2-7,few
TGTGCCAGCAGTAGGACAGGGGAGGGAAAACTGTTTTTT,CASSRTGEGKLFF,TRBV25-1,TRBD1,TRBJ1-4,few
TGTGCCAGTAGTATAGGTGAGGGCTACGAGCAGTACTTC,CASSIGEGYEQYF,TRBV19,.,TRBJ2-7,.
TGTGCCAGCAGCTTAGGGCTAGCGGGGGGGTCCTACGAGCAGTACTTC,CASSLGLAGGSYEQYF,TRBV7-2,TRBD2,TRBJ2-7,.
TGCGCCAGCAGACCGAGGGAAGGAGACACTGAAGCTTTCTTT,CASRPREGDTEAFF,TRBV5-1,.,TRBJ1-1,.
TGTGCCAGCTCACCCCTGTCGCAGGTAGCTAACTATGGCTACACCTTC,CASSPLSQVANYGYTF,TRBV18,.,TRBJ1-2,.
TGTGCCTGGAGCGTAACAGGGGTCTATGGCTACACCTTC,CAWSVTGVYGYTF,TRBV30,TRBD1,TRBJ1-2,.
TGCGCCAGCGGGGAGGACAGGGATCACTCTGGGGCCAACGTCCTGACTTTC,CASGEDRDHSGANVLTF,TRBV10-1,TRBD1,TRBJ2-6,.
TGCAGTGCTAGTAGACAAACTAGCGGGGGAGTCTCCTACAATGAGCAGTTCTTC,CSASRQTSGGVSYNEQFF,TRBV20-1,TRBD2,TRBJ2-1,.
TGTGCAAGTCGCTTAGGCGGGAGCTCCTACAATGAGCAGTTCTTC,CASRLGGSSYNEQFF,TRBV12-2,.,TRBJ2-1,once
TGCGCCAGCAGTCAGGACAGGGGCGCTGAAGCTTTCTTT,CASSQDRGAEAFF,TRBV5-1,TRBD1,TRBJ1-1,.
TGTGCCAGCAGGGGGGACATTGACACTGAAGCTTTCTTT,CASRGDIDTEAFF,TRBV5-6,.,TRBJ1-1,few
TGTGCCAGCAGTTACTCAGGGGCTCGGGGCTACACCTTC,CASSYSGARGYTF,TRBV6-2/TRBV6-3,.,TRBJ1-2,.
TGCGCCAGCGATCGGACTAGCGGGAGGGCCGCCGGGGAGCTGTTTTTT,CASDRTSGRAAGELFF,TRBV5-1,TRBD2,TRBJ2-2,.
TGTGCCAGCAGCTTAGAAGGACAGAACTATGGCTACACCTTC,CASSLEGQNYGYTF,TRBV11-3,.,TRBJ1-2,few
TGTGCCAGTACCCCCTTAAGGGCTAGCGGGTTGAGTGAGCAGTTCTTC,CASTPLRASGLSEQFF,TRBV19,TRBD2,TRBJ2-1,.
TGTGCCAGCCTACCCCGGACTAGCGGACTCTCTAGCACAGATACGCAGTATTTT,CASLPRTSGLSSTDTQYF,TRBV7-2,TRBD2,TRBJ2-3,.
TGTGCCAGCAGTTATGTGGGGCGACAAGAGACCCAGTACTTC,CASSYVGRQETQYF,TRBV6-5,.,TRBJ2-5,once
TGTGCCAGCAGCCCGGGTGGGACAGTCAAGGGAAACACCATATATTTT,CASSPGGTVKGNTIYF,TRBV5-4,TRBD1,TRBJ1-3,once
TGTGCCAGCAGCTTATTATCCGGGGAGCTGTTTTTT,CASSLLSGELFF,TRBV11-3,.,TRBJ2-2,.
TGCAGCGTTGAGTGGTCAGACTCTGGAAACACCATATATTTT,CSVEWSDSGNTIYF,TRBV29-1,.,TRBJ1-3,.
TGTGCCAGCAGCCAAGACGGGACTAGCGGGGCTGAGACCCAGTACTTC,CASSQDGTSGAETQYF,TRBV4-2,TRBD2,TRBJ2-5,.
TGTGCCAGCTCGCCAGACTCGAGCTCCTACAATGAGCAGTTCTTC,CASSPDSSSYNEQFF,TRBV18,.,TRBJ2-1,.
TGTGCCTGGAGCCCTCGGGGAGTGGCCGGGGAGCTGTTTTTT,CAWSPRGVAGELFF,TRBV30,.,TRBJ2-2,few
TGTGCCAGCAGCTCTCCCCAGGGTTACAACACCGGGGAGCTGTTTTTT,CASSSPQGYNTGELFF,TRBV7-3,.,TRBJ2-2,.
TGCAGCGTTTCCATGGGGGCTGAGTGGGGCTCTGGAAACACCATATATTTT,CSVSMGAEWGSGNTIYF,TRBV29-1,.,TRBJ1-3,.
TGTGCCAGCAGCTCCCGACAGGGTAGAGGCACAGATACGCAGTATTTT,CASSSRQGRGTDTQYF,TRBV11-2,TRBD1,TRBJ2-3,.
TGTGCCAGCAGGCCGCGTGGGACAGCATTCACTGAAGCTTTCTTT,CASRPRGTAFTEAFF,TRBV6-6,TRBD1,TRBJ1-1,.
TGTGCCAGCAGCCATCTGCACAGGGGGAATCAGCCCCAGCATTTT,CASSHLHRGNQPQHF,TRBV9,TRBD1,TRBJ1-5,.
TGTGCCAGCAGTGAGGCTAGCGGCGACACCGGGGAGCTGTTTTTT,CASSEASGDTGELFF,TRBV2,TRBD2,TRBJ2-2,.
TGTGCCAGCAGTTCCCGGGAGATCTGGGGGAGCACAGATACGCAGTATTTT,CASSSREIWGSTDTQYF,TRBV6-2/TRBV6-3,.,TRBJ2-3,once
TGTGCCAGCAGTATACAGGGCACCGGGGAGCTGTTTTTT,CASSIQGTGELFF,TRBV27,.,TRBJ2-2,.
TGTGCCAGCAGACCCCTTCAGGGAAGTCAGCCCCAGCATTTT,CASRPLQGSQPQHF,TRBV6-6,.,TRBJ1-5,once
TGTGCCAGCAGCGACGGCCCTGTCCGGGCCCAGCATTTT,CASSDGPVRAQHF,TRBV6-5,.,TRBJ1-5,.
TGCGCCAGCAGCCAGCAAGGACACCAGAACACCGGGGAGCTGTTTTTT,CASSQQGHQNTGELFF,TRBV4-1,.,TRBJ2-2,.
TGCGCCAGCAGCGTGCAGGGTGAAGGCTACACCTTC,CASSVQGEGYTF,TRBV5-1,.,TRBJ1-2,.
TGCGCCAGCAGCTTGACCTCGGCTAGCGGGGGGCGTGAGCAGTACTTC,CASSLTSASGGREQYF,TRBV5-1,TRBD2,TRBJ2-7,once
TGTGCCAGCGAACAGGGAGAGGGTTACGAGCAGTACTTC,CASEQGEGYEQYF,TRBV6-5,.,TRBJ2-7,.
TGCGCCAGCAGCCAAGATCCGTCCAGGGATTTGGACGAGCAGTACTTC,CASSQDPSRDLDEQYF,TRBV4-3,.,TRBJ2-7,.
TGTGCCAGCAGACACCGGGACAGATATGGCTACACCTTC,CASRHRDRYGYTF,TRBV6-5,TRBD1,TRBJ1-2,.
TGTGCCAGCAGCAACCGGGACATCTATGGCTACACCTTC,CASSNRDIYGYTF,TRBV9,.,TRBJ1-2,.
TGTGCCAGCAGTTACGCCAGGAATCAGCCCCAGCATTTT,CASSYARNQPQHF,TRBV6-2/TRBV6-3,.,TRBJ1-5,.
TGTGCCAGCAGCACCGGGACTAGCGGACCCTACAATGAGCAGTTCTTC,CASSTGTSGPYNEQFF,TRBV5-6,TRBD2,TRBJ2-1,once
TGTGCCAGCAGCCCGGGGACAGGGGGCAACAATGAGCAGTTCTTC,CASSPGTGGNNEQFF,TRBV7-2,TRBD1,TRBJ2-1,once
TGTGCCAGCGGCTCGGGACAGCCGGCCCTCGGGGAGCTGTTTTTT,CASGSGQPALGELFF,TRBV6-5,TRBD1,TRBJ2-2,.
TGTGCCAGCAGCAATTCCCCATTCATGACAGGGAGGAACACCGGGGAGCTGTTTTTT,CASSNSPFMTGRNTGELFF,TRBV13,TRBD1,TRBJ2-2,.
TGCGCCAGCAGCATCCGAGGGGGGGCGGTACAGATCGAGCAGTACTTC,CASSIRGGAVQIEQYF,TRBV5-1,.,TRBJ2-7,.
TGTGCCATCTTGAGGACATCCTCTGGAAACACCATATATTTT,CAILRTSSGNTIYF,TRBV10-3,.,TRBJ1-3,many
TGTGCCAGCAGCCTGCTAGTGGTTAGCTACGAGCAGTACTTC,CASSLLVVSYEQYF,TRBV7-9,.,TRBJ2-7,.
TGTGCCAGCAATCGGCGGGTGGGCACAGATACGCAGTATTTT,CASNRRVGTDTQYF,TRBV2,.,TRBJ2-3,.
TGTGCCAGCAGGCATCGGACTAGCGGAACCTACGAGCAGTACTTC,CASRHRTSGTYEQYF,TRBV3-1/TRBV3-2,TRBD2,TRBJ2-7,.